These 11 T cell receptor beta chains were all obtained from the same sample, sequenced in a study of neurological immune-mediated disorders. Each CDR3 protein is one row after TCRdb ran MiXCR on the 5' RACE reads. The sample yields roughly 29,000 distinct CDR3 sequences, 20% to 25% seen once. The specimen was CD4+ T cells from blood. These receptors all come from a man aged 45-60 years with HTLV-1-associated myelopathy (HAM/TSP).

This clonotype was detected ten times or more. The V call is TRBV7-2, the J call TRBJ2-2; no clear D gene. CDR1 and CDR2 (germline): SGHTA, FQGNSA. This CDR3 is 15 amino acids long. The V end was cut by 0 bases, the J end by 6 bases, with 11 bases between. The CDR3 region has the DNA TGTGCCAGCAGCTTAGCGGGAAGCAGATCCGGGGAGCTGTTTTTT. Its protein is CASSLAGSRSGELFF.

This clonotype was counted ten times or more. The chain recombines TRBV29-1 with TRBJ2-3, with unresolved D. Trimming left V 2 bases short and J 1 base short, with 4 bases between. Germline V CDR1 and CDR2: SQVTM, ANQGSEA. The CDR3 is 12 residues long. The CDR3 is CSVEQGTDTQYF. In DNA form, the CDR3 reads TGCAGCGTTGAACAGGGCACAGATACGCAGTATTTT.

V is TRBV5-1 and J is TRBJ2-3, with 13 bases fitting TRBD2. The V gene end was trimmed by 4 bases and the J gene end by 6 bases; junction bases not matched to a gene: 8. This CDR3 is built from 16 residues. Germline CDR1 reads SGHRS; CDR2 reads YFSETQ. Here the CDR3 DNA reads TGCGCCAGCAGCAGCGAACCGGGACTAGCGGGGGATACGCAGTATTTT. Its protein is CASSSEPGLAGDTQYF. The whole variable domain, remainder taken from reference TRBV5-1 and TRBJ2-3, is KAGVTQTPRYLIKTRGQQVTLSCSPISGHRSVSWYQQTPGQGLQFLFEYFSETQRNKGNFPGRFSGRQFSNSRSEMNVSTLELGDSALYLCASSSEPGLAGDTQYFGPGTRLTVL.

This clonotype was seen repeatedly, ten times or more. J is TRBJ2-4 and V is TRBV3-1; D not resolved. V was shortened by 4 bases and J by 5 bases, with 6 bases between the two germline ends. The CDR3 sequence is 12 residues long. Germline V gene data show CDR1 as LGHDT and CDR2 as YNNKEL (reference sequence). CDR3 sequence (DNA): TGTGCCAGCAGCCTCAACCAAAACATTCAGTACTTC. Translated, it gives CASSLNQNIQYF.

At least ten counts were recorded for this clonotype. CDR3 DNA sequence: TGTGCCAGCAAGGGGACTTCTCCCGGGGAGCTGTTTTTT. This encodes CASKGTSPGELFF. The chain combines TRBV12-3 or TRBV12-4 with TRBJ2-2, with D perhaps matching TRBD2 (6 bases). This CDR3 spans 13 amino acids. V dropped 7 bases and J dropped 6 bases, with 12 bases sitting between them.

The gene calls are TRBV7-2 and TRBJ1-5, with a possible D match to TRBD1 (6 bases). CDR1 is SGHTA and CDR2 is FQGNSA in the germline V gene. V gave up 7 bases and J gave up 11 bases, with 24 bases separating them. This CDR3 is 15 amino acids long. The CDR3 loop reads CASNMSGVGGASQHF. CDR3 sequence (DNA): TGTGCCAGCAACATGAGCGGGGTGGGGGGCGCATCCCAGCATTTT. Complete variable domain (other parts from reference TRBV7-2 and TRBJ1-5): GAGVSQSPSNKVTEKGKDVELRCDPISGHTALYWYRQSLGQGLEFLIYFQGNSAPDKSGLPSDRFSAERTGGSVSTLTIQRTQQEDSAVYLCASNMSGVGGASQHFGDGTRLSIL.

This clonotype was observed once. The chain employs TRBV5-1 and TRBJ2-7; D is uncertain. Germline CDR1 SGHRS, CDR2 YFSETQ. The length of the CDR3 is 16 residues. V was cut by 0 bases and J by 5 bases, with 18 bases left in between. CDR3 DNA: TGCGCCAGCAGCTTGGACGCTCCCGGCAACCCAGACGAGCAGTACTTC. It yields the protein CASSLDAPGNPDEQYF.

The chain carries TRBV7-2 and TRBJ2-2; 7 bases fit TRBD1. This CDR3 contains 15 residues. V shed 5 bases, J shed 6 bases, and the junction held 9 bases outside the gene matches. Germline lookup yields CDR1 SGHTA and CDR2 FQGNSA. The CDR3 loop reads CASSPSGGRAGELFF. Here the CDR3 DNA reads TGTGCCAGCAGCCCATCAGGGGGTCGGGCCGGGGAGCTGTTTTTT.

This rearrangement joins TRBV7-2 to TRBJ1-2; D gene uncertain. Trimming took 2 bases from V and 0 from J, leaving 10 bases between them. Germline V CDR1 and CDR2: SGHTA, FQGNSA. CDR3 length: 15 residues. CDR3 bases: TGTGCCAGCAGCTTAATGGGGTCCTCTAACTATGGCTACACCTTC. It translates to CASSLMGSSNYGYTF.

This clonotype was detected ten times or more. The chain couples TRBV5-1 to TRBJ2-1; D perhaps matches TRBD2 (6 bases). Per the germline V gene, CDR1 is SGHRS and CDR2 is YFSETQ. The V gene lost 0 bases and the J gene lost 8 bases, with 12 bases spanning the gap. The CDR3 sequence is 14 residues long. CDR3 sequence (DNA): TGCGCCAGCAGCTTGGAACGGGAGAGCGATGAGCAGTTCTTC. As protein: CASSLERESDEQFF.

This clonotype was observed at least ten times. The chain couples TRBV5-1 to TRBJ2-1; D may be TRBD2 (5 bases). Germline CDR1 and CDR2: SGHRS and YFSETQ. Trimming removed 4 bases from V and 0 bases from J, with 11 bases in between. The CDR3 loop spans 15 amino acids. CDR3 bases: TGCGCCAGCAGCCCCAGCGGTAACTCCTACAATGAGCAGTTCTTC. Translation gives CASSPSGNSYNEQFF.